The 3 T cell receptor beta chains below come from one sample, sequenced in a study of cytomegalovirus exposure and HLA in healthy donors. Use of 60 Vbeta and 13 Jbeta primers characterized the PCR. Measured with immunoSEQ multiplex PCR; TCRdb has only the in-frame clones, and not every one. Of roughly 170,000 clones listed, 77% are singletons. The sample taken for sequencing was PBMCs. These receptors all come from a woman in her 30s in good health and CMV-seropositive.

The chain joins TRBV6-5 to TRBJ1-1; a possible D gene is TRBD1 (5 bases). The CDR3 has 16 residues. V dropped 4 bases and J dropped 2 bases, with 17 bases sitting between them. Per the germline V gene, CDR1 is MNHEY and CDR2 is SVGAGI. The CDR3 loop reads CASSSPGLWANTEAFF. The CDR3 DNA sequence: TGTGCCAGCAGTTCCCCAGGGTTATGGGCTAACACTGAAGCTTTCTTT.

The CDR3 loop reads CASSADGTRADTQYF. The DNA of the CDR3 is TGCGCCAGCAGCGCCGACGGGACTCGGGCAGATACGCAGTATTTT. The V gene is TRBV5-1, the J gene TRBJ2-3; maybe TRBD2 (6 bases). V lost 4 bases, J lost 4 bases, and 16 bases lay in between. The CDR3 is 15 amino acids. Germline CDR1 is SGHRS and CDR2 is YFSETQ.

The chain links TRBV7-2 to TRBJ2-7; 14 bases agree with TRBD2. V was clipped by 1 base and J by 3 bases; unmatched bases: 8. Per the germline V gene, CDR1 is SGHTA and CDR2 is FQGNSA. This CDR3 has 18 residues. CDR3 coding DNA: TGTGCCAGCAGCTTAGGGGGGACTAGCGGGAGTACTAGCTACGAGCAGTACTTC. Residues: CASSLGGTSGSTSYEQYF.